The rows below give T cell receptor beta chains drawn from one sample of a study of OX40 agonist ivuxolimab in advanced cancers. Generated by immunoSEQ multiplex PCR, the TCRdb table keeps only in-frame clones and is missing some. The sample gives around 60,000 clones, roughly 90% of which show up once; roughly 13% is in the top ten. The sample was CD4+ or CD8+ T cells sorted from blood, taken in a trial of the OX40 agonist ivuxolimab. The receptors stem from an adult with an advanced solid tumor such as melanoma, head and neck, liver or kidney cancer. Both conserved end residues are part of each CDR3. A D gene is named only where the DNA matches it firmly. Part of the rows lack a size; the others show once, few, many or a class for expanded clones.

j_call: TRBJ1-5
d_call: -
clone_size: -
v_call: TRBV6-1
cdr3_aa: CASIHIGVSNQPQHF

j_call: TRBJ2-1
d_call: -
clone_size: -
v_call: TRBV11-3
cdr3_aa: CASSLEGDVVYNEQFF

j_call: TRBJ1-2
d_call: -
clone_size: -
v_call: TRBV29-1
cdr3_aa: CSARDGQDYGYTF

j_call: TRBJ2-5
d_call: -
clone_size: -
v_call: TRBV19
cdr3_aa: CASSDHLLQETQYF

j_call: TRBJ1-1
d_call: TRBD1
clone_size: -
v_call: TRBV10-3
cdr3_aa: CAISRGTGETEAFF

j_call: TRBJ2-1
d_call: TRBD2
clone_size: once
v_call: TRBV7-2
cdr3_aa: CASSSFTLQGGGNEQFF

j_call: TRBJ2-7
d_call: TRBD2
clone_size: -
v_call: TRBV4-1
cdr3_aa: CASSQLSGGGSYEQYF

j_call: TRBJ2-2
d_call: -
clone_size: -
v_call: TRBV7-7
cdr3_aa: CASSLGERPTGELFF

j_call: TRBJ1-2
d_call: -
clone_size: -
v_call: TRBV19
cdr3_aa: CAIGPGTTNYGYTF

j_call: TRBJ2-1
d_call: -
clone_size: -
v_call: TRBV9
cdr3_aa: CASSPGTWEANEQFF

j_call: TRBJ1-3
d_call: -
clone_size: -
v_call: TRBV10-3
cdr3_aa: CAISDKSSGNTIYF

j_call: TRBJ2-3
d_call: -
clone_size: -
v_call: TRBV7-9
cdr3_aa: CASSLGWTQDTDTQYF

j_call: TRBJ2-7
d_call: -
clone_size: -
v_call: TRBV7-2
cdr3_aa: CASSLNRVYEQYF

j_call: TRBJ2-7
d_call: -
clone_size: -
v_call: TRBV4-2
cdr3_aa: CASSQYSGETYEQYF

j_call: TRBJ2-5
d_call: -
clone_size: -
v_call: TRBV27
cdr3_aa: CASSPGEGTGETQYF

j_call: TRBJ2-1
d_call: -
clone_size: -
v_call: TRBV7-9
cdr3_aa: CASSWGFYNEQFF

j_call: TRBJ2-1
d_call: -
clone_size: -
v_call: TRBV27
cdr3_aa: CASSLRGGWAGVDNEQFF

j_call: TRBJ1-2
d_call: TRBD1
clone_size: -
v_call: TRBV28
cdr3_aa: CASGQPGQGAAEGYTF

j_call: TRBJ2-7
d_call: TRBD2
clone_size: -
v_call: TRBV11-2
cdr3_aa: CASSYLTSGSYEQYF

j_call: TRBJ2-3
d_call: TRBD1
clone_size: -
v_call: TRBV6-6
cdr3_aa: CASSSSGTVRTDTQYF

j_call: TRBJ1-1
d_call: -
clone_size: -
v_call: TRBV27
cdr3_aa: CASSSGGTEAFF

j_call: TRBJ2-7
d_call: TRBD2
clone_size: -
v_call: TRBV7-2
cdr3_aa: CASSLDSGSSYEQYF

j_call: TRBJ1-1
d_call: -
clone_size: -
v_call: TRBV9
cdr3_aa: CASSVGMGGLNTEAFF

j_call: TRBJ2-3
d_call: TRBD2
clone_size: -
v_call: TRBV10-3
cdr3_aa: CAISDPSGEGDTQYF

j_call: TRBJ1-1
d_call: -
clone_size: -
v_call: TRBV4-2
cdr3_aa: CASSQDIGMNTEAFF

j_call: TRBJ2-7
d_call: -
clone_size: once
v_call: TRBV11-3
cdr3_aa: CASSFFFQMLGTPSEQYF

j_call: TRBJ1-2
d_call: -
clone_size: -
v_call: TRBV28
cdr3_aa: CASSVVQTYYGYTF

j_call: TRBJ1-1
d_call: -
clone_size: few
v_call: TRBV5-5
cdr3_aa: CATEIDLNTEAFF

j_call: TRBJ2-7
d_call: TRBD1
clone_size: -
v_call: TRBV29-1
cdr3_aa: CSVGGQMYEQYF